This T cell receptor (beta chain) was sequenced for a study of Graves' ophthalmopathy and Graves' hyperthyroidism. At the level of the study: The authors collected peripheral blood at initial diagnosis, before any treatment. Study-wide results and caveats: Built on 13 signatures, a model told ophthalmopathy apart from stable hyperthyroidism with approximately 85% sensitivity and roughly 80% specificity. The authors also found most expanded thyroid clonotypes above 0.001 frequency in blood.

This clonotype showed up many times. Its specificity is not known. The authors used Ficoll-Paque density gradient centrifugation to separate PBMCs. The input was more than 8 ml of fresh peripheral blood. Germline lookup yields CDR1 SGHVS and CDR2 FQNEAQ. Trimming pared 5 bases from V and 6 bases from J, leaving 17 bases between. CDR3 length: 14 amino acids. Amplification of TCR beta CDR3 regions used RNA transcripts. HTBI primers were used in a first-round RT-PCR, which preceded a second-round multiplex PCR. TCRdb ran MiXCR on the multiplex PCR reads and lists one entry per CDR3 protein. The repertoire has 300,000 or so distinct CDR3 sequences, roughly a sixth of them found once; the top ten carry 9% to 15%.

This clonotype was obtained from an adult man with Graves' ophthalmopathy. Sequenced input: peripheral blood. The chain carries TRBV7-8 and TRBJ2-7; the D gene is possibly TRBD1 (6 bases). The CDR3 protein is CASSHNRDRREQYF. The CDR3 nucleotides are TGTGCCAGCAGCCACAACAGGGATCGTCGCGAGCAGTACTTC.